This T cell receptor (beta chain) was identified in a study of lymphopenia after photon versus proton radiotherapy. Points from the study as a whole: Only patients who died were analyzed for survival; proton advantage is unproven. In patients who died, overall survival fell as post-nadir TCR diversity dropped more. Oligoclonal CD8+ Temra expansion after nadir drove photon patients' diversity drop. Photon-treated patients lost naive T cells and TCR diversity; proton-treated stayed stable.

Losses at the gene ends were 10 bases for V and 5 bases for J; bases not matched to a gene: 10. The germline V gene has CDR1 MDHEN and CDR2 SYDVKM. This CDR3 comprises 13 residues. A remark on this clone: The target antigen is unknown.

Generated by immunoSEQ multiplex PCR, the TCRdb table keeps only in-frame clones and is missing some. The profile shows around 19,000 clones, about 83% of them singletons. This material consisted of peripheral blood, taken from a patient treated with photon-based radiotherapy. This chain connects TRBV28 to TRBJ2-5; TRBD1 agrees at 7 bases. This receptor was identified in a woman aged 50 to 60 with pancreatic cancer. CDR3 nucleotide sequence: TGTGCCACTCTCAGGGACAGTCCCGAGACCCAGTACTTC. Translated: CATLRDSPETQYF.